This TCR beta chain was documented in a study of T cells expressing NK-cell markers. Study at large: The study sequenced eight donors, seven HCMV-seropositive and one seronegative.

CDR1 is SEHNR, CDR2 FQNEAQ, per germline (reference sequence). The CDR3 runs 14 residues. The authors made TCR beta cDNA libraries by 5'RACE template switching. This switching added a universal primer site and UMIs. TCRdb re-called the 5' RACE reads and gives one entry per CDR3 protein, without DNA. The sample includes some 600,000 distinct CDR3 sequences. The chain combines TRBV7-9 with TRBJ2-7; the TCRdb D gene call, TRBD1, has no DNA to confirm it. The receptor was isolated from a man between 18 and 35 years old in good health. The source material was blood T cells: a sorted CD56 or NKG2C T cell subset, CD4+ or CD8+ T cells, or bulk PBMC T cells (not recorded which). CDR3 sequence reads: CASSFDRVSGEQYF.